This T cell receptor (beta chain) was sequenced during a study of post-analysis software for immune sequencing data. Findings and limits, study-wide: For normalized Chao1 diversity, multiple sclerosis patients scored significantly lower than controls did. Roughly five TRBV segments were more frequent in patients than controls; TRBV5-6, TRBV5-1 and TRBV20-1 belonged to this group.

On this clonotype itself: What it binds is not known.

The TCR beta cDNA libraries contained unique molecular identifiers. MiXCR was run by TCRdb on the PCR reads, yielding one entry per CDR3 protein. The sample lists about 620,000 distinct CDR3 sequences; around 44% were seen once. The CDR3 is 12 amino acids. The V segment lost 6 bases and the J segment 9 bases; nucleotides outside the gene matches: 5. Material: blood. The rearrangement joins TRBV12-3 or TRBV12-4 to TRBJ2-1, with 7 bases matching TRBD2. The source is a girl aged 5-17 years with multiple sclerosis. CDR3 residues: CASSRDYGEQFF. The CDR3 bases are TGTGCCAGCAGCCGGGACTACGGTGAGCAGTTCTTC.